Sequencing of this T cell receptor beta chain was carried out in a study of blood T cells in healthy people across ages. General study findings and limits: Compared with aged donors, long-lived donors showed fewer expanded clones, suggesting selection.

On this clonotype itself: Its specificity is unknown.

The CDR3 is 16 amino acids. Germline CDR1 is LGHNA and CDR2 is YNFKEQ. Losses at the gene ends were 4 bases for V and 4 bases for J; bases not matched to a gene: 9. With a J-beta primer mix and a sample-barcoded 5' primer, a second PCR ran roughly 6 to 11 cycles. The template-switch adaptor, which had 12 random nucleotides, put a tag on each cDNA molecule. Each CDR3 protein gets one entry after TCRdb re-called the 5' RACE reads with MiXCR. The table shows about 650,000 distinct CDR3 sequences, with approximately 52% occurring only once. The sequence was obtained from a woman older than 75 in good health. This sequence joins TRBV4-2 and TRBJ2-3; 9 positions agree with TRBD2. Specimen: blood. Written as DNA, the CDR3 is TGTGCCAGCAGCCGACGACTAGCGGAGGTCGCAGATACGCAGTATTTT. As protein: CASSRRLAEVADTQYF.